This TCR beta chain was sequenced for a study of spatial heterogeneity in lung cancer. Study at large: An average of more than ten raw reads was observed per unique TCR and UMI combination. Study-level findings and limits: In blood, ubiquitous expanded tumor TCRs appeared more at resection than follow-up.

V was pared by 2 bases and J by 16 bases, with 18 bases between. This CDR3 region has 14 residues. Germline V gene lookup returns CDR1 SGHDN and CDR2 FVKESK. At least ten counts were recorded for this clonotype. Its antigen is unidentified. TCRdb analysed the 5' RACE reads with MiXCR anew, one entry per CDR3 protein. Here the sample spans some 83,000 distinct CDR3 sequences, about 8% being singletons. Time point in this sample: sample taken at primary tumor resection. The approximately 67 donors had untreated early-stage non-small cell lung cancer. The receptor was derived from a male donor with early-stage non-small cell lung cancer. This rearrangement joins TRBV14 to TRBJ2-6; D may match TRBD1 or TRBD2 (5 bases each). The sample was PBMCs, taken at surgery. CDR3 DNA sequence: TGTGCCAGCAGCCAAAACACGGGTACCGGGGCGCTGACTTTC. This translates into CASSQNTGTGALTF.